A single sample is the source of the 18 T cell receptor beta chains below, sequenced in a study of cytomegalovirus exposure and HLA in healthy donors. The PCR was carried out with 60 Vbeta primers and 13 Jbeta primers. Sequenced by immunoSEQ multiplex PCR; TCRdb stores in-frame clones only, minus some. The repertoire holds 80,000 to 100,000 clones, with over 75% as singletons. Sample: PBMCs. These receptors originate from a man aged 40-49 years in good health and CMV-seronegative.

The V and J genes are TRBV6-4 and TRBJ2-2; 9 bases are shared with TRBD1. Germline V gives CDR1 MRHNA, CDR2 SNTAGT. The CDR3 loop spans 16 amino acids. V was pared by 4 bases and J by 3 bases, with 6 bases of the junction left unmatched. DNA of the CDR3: TGTGCCAGCAGTGCGGGACAGGGATGGGACACCGGGGAGCTGTTTTTT. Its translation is CASSAGQGWDTGELFF.

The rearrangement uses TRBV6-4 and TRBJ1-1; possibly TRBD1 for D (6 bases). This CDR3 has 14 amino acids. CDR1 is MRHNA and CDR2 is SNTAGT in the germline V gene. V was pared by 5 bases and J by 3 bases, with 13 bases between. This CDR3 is CASSIDRSDTEAFF. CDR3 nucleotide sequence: TGTGCCAGCAGTATCGACAGGTCGGACACTGAAGCTTTCTTT.

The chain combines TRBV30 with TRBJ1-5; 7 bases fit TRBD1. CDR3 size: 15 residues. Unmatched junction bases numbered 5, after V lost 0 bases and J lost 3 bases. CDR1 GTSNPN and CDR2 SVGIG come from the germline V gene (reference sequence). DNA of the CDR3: TGTGCCTGGAGTGTACCCGGGACAGCCAATCAGCCCCAGCATTTT. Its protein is CAWSVPGTANQPQHF.

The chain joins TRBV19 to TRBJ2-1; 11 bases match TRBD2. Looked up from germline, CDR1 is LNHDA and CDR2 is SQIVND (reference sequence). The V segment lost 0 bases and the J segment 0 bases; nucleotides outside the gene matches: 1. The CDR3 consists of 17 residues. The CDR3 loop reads CASSIELAGASYNEQFF. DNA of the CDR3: TGTGCCAGTAGTATAGAACTAGCGGGAGCCTCCTACAATGAGCAGTTCTTC. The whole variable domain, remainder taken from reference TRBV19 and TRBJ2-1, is DGGITQSPKYLFRKEGQNVTLSCEQNLNHDAMYWYRQDPGQGLRLIYYSQIVNDFQKGDIAEGYSVSREKKESFPLTVTSAQKNPTAFYLCASSIELAGASYNEQFFGPGTRLTVL.

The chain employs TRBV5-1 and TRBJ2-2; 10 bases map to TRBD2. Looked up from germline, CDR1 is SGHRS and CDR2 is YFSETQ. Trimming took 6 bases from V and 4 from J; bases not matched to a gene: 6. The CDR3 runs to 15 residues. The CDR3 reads CASTPSGSATGELFF. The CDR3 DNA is TGCGCCAGCACCCCTAGCGGGAGTGCCACCGGGGAGCTGTTTTTT. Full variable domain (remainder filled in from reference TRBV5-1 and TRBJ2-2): KAGVTQTPRYLIKTRGQQVTLSCSPISGHRSVSWYQQTPGQGLQFLFEYFSETQRNKGNFPGRFSGRQFSNSRSEMNVSTLELGDSALYLCASTPSGSATGELFFGEGSRLTVL.

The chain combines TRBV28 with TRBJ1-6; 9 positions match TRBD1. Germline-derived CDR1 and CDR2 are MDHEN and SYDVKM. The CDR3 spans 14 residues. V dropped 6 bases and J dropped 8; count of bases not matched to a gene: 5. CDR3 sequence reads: CASRVDRGDSPLHF. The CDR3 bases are TGTGCCAGCAGGGTGGACAGGGGCGATTCACCCCTCCACTTT.

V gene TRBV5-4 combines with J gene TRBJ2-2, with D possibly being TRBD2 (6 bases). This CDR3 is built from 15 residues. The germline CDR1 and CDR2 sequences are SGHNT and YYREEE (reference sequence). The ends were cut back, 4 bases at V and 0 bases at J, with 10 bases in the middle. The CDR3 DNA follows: TGTGCCAGCAGCCGCGGGACGGCGAACACCGGGGAGCTGTTTTTT. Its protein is CASSRGTANTGELFF.

The CDR3 protein is CSVPQEGAVAFF. CDR3 nucleotides: TGCAGCGTTCCGCAGGAGGGGGCGGTGGCTTTCTTT. The chain couples TRBV29-1 to TRBJ1-1, with 7 bases that match TRBD1. The CDR3 spans 12 residues. J gave up 11 bases and V 5 bases, and 11 bases lay outside the gene matches. From germline, CDR1 is SQVTM and CDR2 ANQGSEA.

Here the CDR3 DNA reads TGTGCCAGCTCACCACAGGCGCGACAGGCACAGATGAACACTGAAGCTTTCTTT. Its translation is CASSPQARQAQMNTEAFF. The rearrangement joins TRBV18 to TRBJ1-1; a weak D match, TRBD1 (6 bases). Deletions cut 1 base from V and 0 bases from J, with 18 bases between. CDR1 and CDR2 from the germline V gene are KGHSH and LQKENI. The CDR3 covers 18 residues.

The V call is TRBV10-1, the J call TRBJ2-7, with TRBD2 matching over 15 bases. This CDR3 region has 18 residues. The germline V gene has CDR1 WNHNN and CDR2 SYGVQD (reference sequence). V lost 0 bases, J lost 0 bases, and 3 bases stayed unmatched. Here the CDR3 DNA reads TGCGCCAGCAGTGAGTCCGGGACTAGCGGGAGGAGCTCCTACGAGCAGTACTTC. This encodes CASSESGTSGRSSYEQYF.

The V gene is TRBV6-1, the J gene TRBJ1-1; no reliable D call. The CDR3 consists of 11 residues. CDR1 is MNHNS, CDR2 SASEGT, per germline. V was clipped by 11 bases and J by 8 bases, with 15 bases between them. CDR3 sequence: CAAEDGGEAFF. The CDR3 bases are TGTGCCGCGGAGGACGGTGGAGAAGCTTTCTTT.

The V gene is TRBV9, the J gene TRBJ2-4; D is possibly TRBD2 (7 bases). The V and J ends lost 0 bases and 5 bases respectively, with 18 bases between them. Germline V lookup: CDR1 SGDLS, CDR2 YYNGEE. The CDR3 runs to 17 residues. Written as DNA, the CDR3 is TGTGCCAGCAGCGTAGAATTGGTTGGGGGGGCCGAAAACATTCAGTACTTC. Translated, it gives CASSVELVGGAENIQYF.

CDR3 sequence: CASRGQGLYTGELFF. In nucleotides, the CDR3 is TGTGCCAGTAGGGGACAGGGCTTATACACCGGGGAGCTGTTTTTT. This chain links TRBV19 with TRBJ2-2, with TRBD1 matching over 9 bases. This CDR3 spans 15 amino acids. From germline, CDR1 is LNHDA and CDR2 SQIVND (reference sequence). The V gene end was trimmed by 6 bases and the J gene end by 3 bases; junction bases not matched to a gene: 5. Full variable domain (missing parts from reference TRBV19 and TRBJ2-2): DGGITQSPKYLFRKEGQNVTLSCEQNLNHDAMYWYRQDPGQGLRLIYYSQIVNDFQKGDIAEGYSVSREKKESFPLTVTSAQKNPTAFYLCASRGQGLYTGELFFGEGSRLTVL.

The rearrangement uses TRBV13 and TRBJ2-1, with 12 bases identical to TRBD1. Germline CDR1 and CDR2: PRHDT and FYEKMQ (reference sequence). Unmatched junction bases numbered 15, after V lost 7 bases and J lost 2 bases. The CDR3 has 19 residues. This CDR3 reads CASTFKRGGTGGTYNEQFF. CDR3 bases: TGTGCCAGCACCTTCAAGAGGGGCGGGACAGGGGGCACCTACAATGAGCAGTTCTTC. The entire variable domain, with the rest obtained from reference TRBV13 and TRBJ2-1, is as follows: AAGVIQSPRHLIKEKRETATLKCYPIPRHDTVYWYQQGPGQDPQFLISFYEKMQSDKGSIPDRFSAQQFSDYHSELNMSSLELGDSALYFCASTFKRGGTGGTYNEQFFGPGTRLTVL.

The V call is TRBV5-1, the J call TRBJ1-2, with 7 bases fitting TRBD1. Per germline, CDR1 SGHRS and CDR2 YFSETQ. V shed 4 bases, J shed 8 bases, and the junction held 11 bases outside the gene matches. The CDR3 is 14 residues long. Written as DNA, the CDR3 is TGCGCCAGCAGCCAGGGACAGTGGGGAGGAGGCTACACCTTC. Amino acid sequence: CASSQGQWGGGYTF.

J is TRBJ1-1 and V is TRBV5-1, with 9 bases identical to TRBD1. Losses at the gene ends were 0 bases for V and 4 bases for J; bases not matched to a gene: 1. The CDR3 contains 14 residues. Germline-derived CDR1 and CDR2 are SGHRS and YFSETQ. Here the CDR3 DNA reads TGCGCCAGCAGCTTGGCGGGACAGGGCACTGAAGCTTTCTTT. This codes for CASSLAGQGTEAFF. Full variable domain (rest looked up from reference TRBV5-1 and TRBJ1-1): KAGVTQTPRYLIKTRGQQVTLSCSPISGHRSVSWYQQTPGQGLQFLFEYFSETQRNKGNFPGRFSGRQFSNSRSEMNVSTLELGDSALYLCASSLAGQGTEAFFGQGTRLTVV.

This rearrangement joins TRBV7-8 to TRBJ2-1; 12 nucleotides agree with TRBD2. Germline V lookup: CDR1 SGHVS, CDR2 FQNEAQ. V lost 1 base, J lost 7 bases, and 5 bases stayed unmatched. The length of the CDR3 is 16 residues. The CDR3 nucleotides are TGTGCCAGCAGCTTAGGGGGACTAGCGGGTGATAATGAGCAGTTCTTC. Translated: CASSLGGLAGDNEQFF. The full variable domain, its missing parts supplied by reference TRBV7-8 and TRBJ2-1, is GAGVSQSPRYKVAKRGQDVALRCDPISGHVSLFWYQQALGQGPEFLTYFQNEAQLDKSGLPSDRFFAERPEGSVSTLKIQRTQQEDSAVYLCASSLGGLAGDNEQFFGPGTRLTVL.

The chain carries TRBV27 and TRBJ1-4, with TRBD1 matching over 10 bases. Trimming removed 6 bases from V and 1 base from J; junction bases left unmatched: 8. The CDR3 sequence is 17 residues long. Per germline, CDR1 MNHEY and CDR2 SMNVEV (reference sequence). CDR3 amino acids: CASSLVRTGGTNEKLFF. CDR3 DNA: TGTGCCAGCAGCTTGGTTAGGACAGGGGGAACTAATGAAAAACTGTTTTTT.